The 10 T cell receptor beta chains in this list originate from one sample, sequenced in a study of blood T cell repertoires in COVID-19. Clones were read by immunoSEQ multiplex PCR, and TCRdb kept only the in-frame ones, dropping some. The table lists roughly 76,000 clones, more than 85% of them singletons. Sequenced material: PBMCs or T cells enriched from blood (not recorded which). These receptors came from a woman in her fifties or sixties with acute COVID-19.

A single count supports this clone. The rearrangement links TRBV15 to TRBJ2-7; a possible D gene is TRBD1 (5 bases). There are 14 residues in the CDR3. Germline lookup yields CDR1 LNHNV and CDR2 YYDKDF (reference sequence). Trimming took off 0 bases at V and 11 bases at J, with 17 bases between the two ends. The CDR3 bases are TGTGCCACCAGCAGAGACAGGGTAGTAAAGGTGGAGTACTTC. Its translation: CATSRDRVVKVEYF.

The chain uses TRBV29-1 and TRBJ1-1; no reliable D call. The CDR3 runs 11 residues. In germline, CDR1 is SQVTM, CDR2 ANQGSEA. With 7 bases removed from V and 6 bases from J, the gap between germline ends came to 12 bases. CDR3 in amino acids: CSALAVPEAFF. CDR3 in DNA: TGCAGCGCCCTAGCCGTCCCTGAAGCTTTCTTT.

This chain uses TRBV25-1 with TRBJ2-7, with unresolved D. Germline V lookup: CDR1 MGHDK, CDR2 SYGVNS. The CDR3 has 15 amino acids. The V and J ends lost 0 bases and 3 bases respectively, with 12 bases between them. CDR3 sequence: CASSEYNIDFYEQYF. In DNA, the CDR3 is TGTGCCAGCAGTGAATATAACATTGACTTCTACGAGCAGTACTTC.

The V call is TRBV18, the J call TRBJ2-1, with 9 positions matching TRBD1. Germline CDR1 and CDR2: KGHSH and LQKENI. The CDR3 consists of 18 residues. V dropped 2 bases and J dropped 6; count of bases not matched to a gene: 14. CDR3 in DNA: TGTGCCAGCTCACCAAGACCCCTCGACAGGGGGAATGCCAATGAGCAGTTCTTC. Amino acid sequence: CASSPRPLDRGNANEQFF.

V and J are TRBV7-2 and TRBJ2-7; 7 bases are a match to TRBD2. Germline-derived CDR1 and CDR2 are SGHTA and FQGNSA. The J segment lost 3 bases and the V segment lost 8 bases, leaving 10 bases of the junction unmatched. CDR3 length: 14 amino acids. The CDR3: CASAKGGSVYEQYF. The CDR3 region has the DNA TGTGCCAGCGCCAAGGGCGGGAGTGTCTACGAGCAGTACTTC.

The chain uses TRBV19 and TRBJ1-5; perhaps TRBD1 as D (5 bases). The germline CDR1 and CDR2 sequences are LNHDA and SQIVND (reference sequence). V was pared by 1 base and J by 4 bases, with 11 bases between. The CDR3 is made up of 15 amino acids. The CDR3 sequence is CASSIGGDQNQPQHF. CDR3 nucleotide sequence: TGTGCCAGTAGTATAGGGGGGGATCAGAATCAGCCCCAGCATTTT.

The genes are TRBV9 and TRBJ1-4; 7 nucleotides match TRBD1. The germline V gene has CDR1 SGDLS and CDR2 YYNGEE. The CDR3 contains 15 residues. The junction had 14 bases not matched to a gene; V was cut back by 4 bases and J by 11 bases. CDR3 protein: CASSYLPGGGQKLFF. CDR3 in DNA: TGTGCCAGCAGCTACCTCCCTGGTGGGGGACAGAAACTGTTTTTT. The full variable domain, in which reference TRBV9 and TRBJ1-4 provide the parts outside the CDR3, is DSGVTQTPKHLITATGQRVTLRCSPRSGDLSVYWYQQSLDQGLQFLIQYYNGEERAKGNILERFSAQQFPDLHSELNLSSLELGDSALYFCASSYLPGGGQKLFFGSGTQLSVL.

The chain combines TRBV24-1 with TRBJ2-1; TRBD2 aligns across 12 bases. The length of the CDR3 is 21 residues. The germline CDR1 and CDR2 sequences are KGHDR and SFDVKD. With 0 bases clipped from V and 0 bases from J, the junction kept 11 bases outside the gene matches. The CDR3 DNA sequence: TGTGCCACCAGTGATTTGCAAGGTACTAGCGGGAGGCCGAGCTCCTACAATGAGCAGTTCTTC. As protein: CATSDLQGTSGRPSSYNEQFF.

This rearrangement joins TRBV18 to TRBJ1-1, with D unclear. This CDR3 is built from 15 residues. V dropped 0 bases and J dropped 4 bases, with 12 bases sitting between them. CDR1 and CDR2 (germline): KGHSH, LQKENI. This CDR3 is CASSPPTGLATEAFF. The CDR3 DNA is TGTGCCAGCTCACCACCGACGGGTCTCGCCACTGAAGCTTTCTTT.

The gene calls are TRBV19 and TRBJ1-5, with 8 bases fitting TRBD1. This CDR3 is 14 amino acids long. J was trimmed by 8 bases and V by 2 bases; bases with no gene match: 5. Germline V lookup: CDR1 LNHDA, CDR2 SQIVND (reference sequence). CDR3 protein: CASSIRQGLKPQHF. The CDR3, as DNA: TGTGCCAGTAGTATAAGACAGGGGCTAAAGCCCCAGCATTTT.